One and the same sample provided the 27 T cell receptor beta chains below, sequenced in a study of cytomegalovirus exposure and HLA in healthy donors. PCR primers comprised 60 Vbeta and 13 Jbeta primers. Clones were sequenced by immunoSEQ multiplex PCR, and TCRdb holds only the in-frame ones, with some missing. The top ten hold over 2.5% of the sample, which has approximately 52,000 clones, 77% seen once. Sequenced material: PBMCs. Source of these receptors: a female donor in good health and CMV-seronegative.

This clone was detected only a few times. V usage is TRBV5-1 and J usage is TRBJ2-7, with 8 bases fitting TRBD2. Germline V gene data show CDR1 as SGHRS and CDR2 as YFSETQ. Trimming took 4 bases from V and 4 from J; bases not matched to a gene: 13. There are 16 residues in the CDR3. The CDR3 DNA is TGCGCCAGCAGCGTTAACAGCGGGGGCCTCCCATACGAGCAGTACTTC. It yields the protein CASSVNSGGLPYEQYF.

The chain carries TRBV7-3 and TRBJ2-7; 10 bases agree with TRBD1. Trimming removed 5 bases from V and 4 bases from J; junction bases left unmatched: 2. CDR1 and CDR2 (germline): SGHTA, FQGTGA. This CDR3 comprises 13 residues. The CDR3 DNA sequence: TGTGCCAGCAGCCCGGACAGGGGGTACGAGCAGTACTTC. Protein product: CASSPDRGYEQYF.

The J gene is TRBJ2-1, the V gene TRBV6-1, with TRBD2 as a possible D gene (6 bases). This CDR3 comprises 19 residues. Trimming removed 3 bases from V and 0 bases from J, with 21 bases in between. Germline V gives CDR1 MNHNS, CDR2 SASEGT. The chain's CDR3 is CASSEPRGIGVRSYNEQFF. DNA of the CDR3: TGTGCCAGCAGTGAGCCGCGCGGGATTGGGGTTCGCTCCTACAATGAGCAGTTCTTC.

CDR3 amino acids: CASSAGTGEAETQYF. The CDR3 DNA sequence: TGTGCCAGCAGCGCCGGGACAGGGGAGGCCGAGACCCAGTACTTC. The chain has TRBV7-9 and TRBJ2-5; TRBD1 aligns across 10 bases. Trimming cost V 5 bases and J 5 bases; bases outside gene matches: 8. The germline V gene encodes CDR1 SEHNR and CDR2 FQNEAQ (reference sequence). The CDR3 spans 15 residues.

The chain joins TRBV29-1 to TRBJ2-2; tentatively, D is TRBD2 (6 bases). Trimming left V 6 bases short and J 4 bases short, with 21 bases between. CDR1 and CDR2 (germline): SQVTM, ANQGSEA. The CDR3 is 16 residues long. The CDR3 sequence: CSVGGGSGSPTGELFF. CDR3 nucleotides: TGCAGCGTCGGAGGAGGGAGTGGGTCCCCCACCGGGGAGCTGTTTTTT.

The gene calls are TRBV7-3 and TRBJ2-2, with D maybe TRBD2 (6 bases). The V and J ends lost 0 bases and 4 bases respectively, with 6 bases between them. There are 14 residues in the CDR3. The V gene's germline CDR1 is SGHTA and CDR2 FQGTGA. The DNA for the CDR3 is TGTGCCAGCAGCTTAACTAGCGGCACCGGGGAGCTGTTTTTT. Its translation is CASSLTSGTGELFF.

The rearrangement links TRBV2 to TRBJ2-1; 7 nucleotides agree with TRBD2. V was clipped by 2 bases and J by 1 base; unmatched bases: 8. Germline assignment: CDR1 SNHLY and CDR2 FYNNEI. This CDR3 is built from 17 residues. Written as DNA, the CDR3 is TGTGCCAGCAGTGAAATGGTCCCTAGCGGTTCCTACAATGAGCAGTTCTTC. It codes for CASSEMVPSGSYNEQFF.

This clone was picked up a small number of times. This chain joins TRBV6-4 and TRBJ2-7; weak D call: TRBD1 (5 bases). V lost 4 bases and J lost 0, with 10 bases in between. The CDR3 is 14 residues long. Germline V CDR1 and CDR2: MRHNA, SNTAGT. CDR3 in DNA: TGTGCCAGCAGTGGTGAGACAGCCTCCTACGAGCAGTACTTC. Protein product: CASSGETASYEQYF.

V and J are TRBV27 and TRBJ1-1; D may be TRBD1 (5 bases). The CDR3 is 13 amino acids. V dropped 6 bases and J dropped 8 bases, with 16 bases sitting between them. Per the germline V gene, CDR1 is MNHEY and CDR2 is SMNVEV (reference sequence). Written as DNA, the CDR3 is TGTGCCAGCAGGGGGGGGTGGGGCAGGGAAGCTTTCTTT. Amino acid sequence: CASRGGWGREAFF.

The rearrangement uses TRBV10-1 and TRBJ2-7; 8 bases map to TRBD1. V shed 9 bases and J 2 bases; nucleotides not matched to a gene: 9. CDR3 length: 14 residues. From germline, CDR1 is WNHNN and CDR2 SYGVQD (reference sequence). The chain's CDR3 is CASTQNRGAYEQYF. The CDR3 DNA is TGCGCCAGTACCCAGAACAGGGGGGCCTACGAGCAGTACTTC.

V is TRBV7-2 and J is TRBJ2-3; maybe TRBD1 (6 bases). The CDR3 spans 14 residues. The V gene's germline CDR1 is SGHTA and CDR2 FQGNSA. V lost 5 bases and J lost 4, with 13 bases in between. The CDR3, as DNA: TGTGCCAGCAGCCGACGAGCAGGGGCAGATACGCAGTATTTT. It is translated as CASSRRAGADTQYF.

The CDR3 DNA sequence: TGTGCCAGCAGTAGTACTCCCGGGACAGCGTCTGGGGCCAACGTCCTGACTTTC. Protein: CASSSTPGTASGANVLTF. The V and J genes are TRBV28 and TRBJ2-6, with 7 bases identical to TRBD1. Germline CDR1 is MDHEN and CDR2 is SYDVKM. This CDR3 region has 18 residues. J was trimmed by 1 base and V by 5 bases; bases with no gene match: 11. Full variable domain (rest looked up from reference TRBV28 and TRBJ2-6): DVKVTQSSRYLVKRTGEKVFLECVQDMDHENMFWYRQDPGLGLRLIYFSYDVKMKEKGDIPEGYSVSREKKERFSLILESASTNQTSMYLCASSSTPGTASGANVLTFGAGSRLTVL.

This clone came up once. Here the CDR3 reads CASSYTTGKGTDTQYF. CDR3 sequence (DNA): TGTGCCAGCAGTTACACTACAGGGAAGGGCACAGATACGCAGTATTTT. This rearrangement joins TRBV28 to TRBJ2-3; weak D call: TRBD1 (6 bases). The CDR3 runs 16 residues. Germline CDR1 and CDR2: MDHEN and SYDVKM. V was pared by 4 bases and J by 1 base, with 15 bases between.

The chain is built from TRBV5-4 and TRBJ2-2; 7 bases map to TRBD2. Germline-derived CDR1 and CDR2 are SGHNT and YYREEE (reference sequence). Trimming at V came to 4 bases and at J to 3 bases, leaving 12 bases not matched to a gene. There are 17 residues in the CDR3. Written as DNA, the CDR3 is TGTGCCAGCAGCCAGCCTCGAGCGGGGCGGGACACCGGGGAGCTGTTTTTT. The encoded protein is CASSQPRAGRDTGELFF.

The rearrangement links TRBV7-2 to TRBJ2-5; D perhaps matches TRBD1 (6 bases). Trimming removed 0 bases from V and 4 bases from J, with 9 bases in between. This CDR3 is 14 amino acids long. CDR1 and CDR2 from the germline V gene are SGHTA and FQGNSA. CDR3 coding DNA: TGTGCCAGCAGCTTAGCGCCCAGGGGAGAGACCCAGTACTTC. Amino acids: CASSLAPRGETQYF.

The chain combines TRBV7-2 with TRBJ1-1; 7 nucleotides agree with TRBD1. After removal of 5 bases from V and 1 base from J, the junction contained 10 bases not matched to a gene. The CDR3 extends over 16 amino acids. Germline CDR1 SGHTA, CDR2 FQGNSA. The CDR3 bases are TGTGCCAGCAGCGTGACGGGGACAGTGGAGAACACTGAAGCTTTCTTT. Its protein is CASSVTGTVENTEAFF.

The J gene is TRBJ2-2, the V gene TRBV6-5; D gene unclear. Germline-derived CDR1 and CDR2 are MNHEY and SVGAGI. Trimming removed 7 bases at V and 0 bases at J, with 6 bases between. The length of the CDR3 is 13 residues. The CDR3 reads CASTDTNTGELFF. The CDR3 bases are TGTGCCAGCACCGACACGAACACCGGGGAGCTGTTTTTT.

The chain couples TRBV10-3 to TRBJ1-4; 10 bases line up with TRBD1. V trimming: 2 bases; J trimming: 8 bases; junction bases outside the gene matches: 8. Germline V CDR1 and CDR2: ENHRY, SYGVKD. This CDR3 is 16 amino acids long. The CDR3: CAISEGQGVRDEKLFF. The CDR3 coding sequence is TGTGCCATCAGTGAGGGACAGGGGGTTAGGGACGAAAAACTGTTTTTT.

In nucleotides, the CDR3 is TGTGCCAGAAGCCCCGAGCTAGCGGGGGACCTCTACAATGAGCAGTTCTTC. Encoded protein: CARSPELAGDLYNEQFF. V and J are TRBV7-5 and TRBJ2-1; the table's D call TRBD2 went unverified against the DNA. TRBV7-5 is given as a pseudogene. The CDR3 has 17 amino acids.

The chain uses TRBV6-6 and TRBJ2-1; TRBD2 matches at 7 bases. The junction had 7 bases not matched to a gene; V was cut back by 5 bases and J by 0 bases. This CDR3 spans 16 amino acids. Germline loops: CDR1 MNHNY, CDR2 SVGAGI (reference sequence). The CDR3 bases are TGTGCCAGCAGTCCACGGGGGGAGAGCTCCTACAATGAGCAGTTCTTC. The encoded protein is CASSPRGESSYNEQFF.

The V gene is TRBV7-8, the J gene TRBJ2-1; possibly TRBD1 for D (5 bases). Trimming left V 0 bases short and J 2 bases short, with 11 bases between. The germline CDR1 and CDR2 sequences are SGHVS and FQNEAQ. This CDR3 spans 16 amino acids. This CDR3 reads CASSLAGPGPYNEQFF. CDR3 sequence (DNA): TGTGCCAGCAGCTTAGCAGGGCCAGGGCCCTACAATGAGCAGTTCTTC.

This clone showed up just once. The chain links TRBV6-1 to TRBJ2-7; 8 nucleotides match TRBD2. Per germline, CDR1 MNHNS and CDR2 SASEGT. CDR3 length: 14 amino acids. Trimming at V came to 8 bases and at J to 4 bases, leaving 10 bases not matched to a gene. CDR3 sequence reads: CASWAGGGGYEQYF. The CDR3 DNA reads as TGTGCCAGCTGGGCGGGGGGCGGCGGGTACGAGCAGTACTTC.

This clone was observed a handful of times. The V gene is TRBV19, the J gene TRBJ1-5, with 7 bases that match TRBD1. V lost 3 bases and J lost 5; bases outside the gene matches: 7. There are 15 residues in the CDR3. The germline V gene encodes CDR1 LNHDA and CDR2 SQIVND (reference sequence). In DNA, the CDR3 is TGTGCCAGTAGTATCAGGAGGGGGCGAGATCAGCCCCAGCATTTT. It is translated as CASSIRRGRDQPQHF.

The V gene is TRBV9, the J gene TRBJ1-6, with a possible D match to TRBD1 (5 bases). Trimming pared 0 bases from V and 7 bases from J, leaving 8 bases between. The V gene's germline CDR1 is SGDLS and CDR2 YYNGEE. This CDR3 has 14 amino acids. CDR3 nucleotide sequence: TGTGCCAGCAGCGTAGGGGAGGGGAATTCACCCCTCCACTTT. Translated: CASSVGEGNSPLHF.

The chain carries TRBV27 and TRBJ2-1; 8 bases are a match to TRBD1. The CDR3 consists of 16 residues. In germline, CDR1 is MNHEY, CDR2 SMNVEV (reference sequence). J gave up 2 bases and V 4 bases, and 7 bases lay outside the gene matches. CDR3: CASSSGWTGPYNEQFF. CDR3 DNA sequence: TGTGCCAGCAGTTCGGGGTGGACAGGGCCCTACAATGAGCAGTTCTTC.

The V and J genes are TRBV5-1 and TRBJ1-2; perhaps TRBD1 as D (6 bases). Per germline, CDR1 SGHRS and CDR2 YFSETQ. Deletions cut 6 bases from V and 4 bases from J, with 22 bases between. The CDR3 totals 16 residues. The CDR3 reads CASTPQSGGAGYGYTF. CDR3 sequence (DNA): TGCGCCAGCACACCACAATCGGGGGGGGCTGGCTATGGCTACACCTTC.

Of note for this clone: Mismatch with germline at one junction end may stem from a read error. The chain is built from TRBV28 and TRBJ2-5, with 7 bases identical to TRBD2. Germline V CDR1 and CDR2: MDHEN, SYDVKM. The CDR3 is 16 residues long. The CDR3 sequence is CASSPRGSGFQESQYF. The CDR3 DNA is TGTGCCAGCAGTCCCCGGGGTAGCGGGTTCCAAGAGAGCCAGTACTTC.